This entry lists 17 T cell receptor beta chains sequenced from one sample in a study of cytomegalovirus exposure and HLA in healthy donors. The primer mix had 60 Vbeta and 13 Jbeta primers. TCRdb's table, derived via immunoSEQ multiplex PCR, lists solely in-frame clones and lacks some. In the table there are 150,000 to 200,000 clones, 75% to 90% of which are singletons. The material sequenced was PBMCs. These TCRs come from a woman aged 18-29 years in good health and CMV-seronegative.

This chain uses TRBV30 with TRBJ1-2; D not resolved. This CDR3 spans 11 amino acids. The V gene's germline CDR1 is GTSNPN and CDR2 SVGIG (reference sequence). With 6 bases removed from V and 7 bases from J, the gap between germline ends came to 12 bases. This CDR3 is CACQRFGGYTF. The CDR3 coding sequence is TGTGCCTGCCAGAGGTTTGGTGGCTACACCTTC.

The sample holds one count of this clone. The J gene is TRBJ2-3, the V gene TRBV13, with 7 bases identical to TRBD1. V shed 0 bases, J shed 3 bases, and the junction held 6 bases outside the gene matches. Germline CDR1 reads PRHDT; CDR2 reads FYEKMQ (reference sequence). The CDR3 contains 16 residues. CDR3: CASSLGQRGRTDTQYF. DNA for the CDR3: TGTGCCAGCAGCTTAGGCCAGAGGGGGCGGACAGATACGCAGTATTTT.

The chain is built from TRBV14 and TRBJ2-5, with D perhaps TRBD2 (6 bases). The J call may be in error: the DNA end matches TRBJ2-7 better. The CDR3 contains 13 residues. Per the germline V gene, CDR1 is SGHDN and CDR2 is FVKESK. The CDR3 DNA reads TGTGCCAGCAGCCAAGCGGGAGCACGCGAGCAGTACTTC. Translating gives CASSQAGAREQYF.

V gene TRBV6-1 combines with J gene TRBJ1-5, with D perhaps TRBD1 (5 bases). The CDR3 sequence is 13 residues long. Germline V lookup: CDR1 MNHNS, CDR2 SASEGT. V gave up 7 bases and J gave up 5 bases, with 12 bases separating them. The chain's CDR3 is CASNIRVDQPQHF. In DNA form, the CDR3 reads TGTGCCAGCAATATCAGGGTTGATCAGCCCCAGCATTTT.

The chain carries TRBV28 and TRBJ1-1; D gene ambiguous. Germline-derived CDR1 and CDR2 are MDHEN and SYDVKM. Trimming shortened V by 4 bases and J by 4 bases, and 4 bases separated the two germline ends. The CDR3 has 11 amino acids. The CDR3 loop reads CASSSVTEAFF. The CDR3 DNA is TGTGCCAGCAGTTCCGTCACTGAAGCTTTCTTT.

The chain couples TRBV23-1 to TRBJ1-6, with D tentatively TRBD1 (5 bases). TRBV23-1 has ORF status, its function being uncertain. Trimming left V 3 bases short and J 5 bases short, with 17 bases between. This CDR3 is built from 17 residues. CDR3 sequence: CASSHLRDRPNNSPLHF. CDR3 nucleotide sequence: TGCGCCAGCAGTCACCTTCGCGACAGACCTAATAATTCACCCCTCCACTTT.

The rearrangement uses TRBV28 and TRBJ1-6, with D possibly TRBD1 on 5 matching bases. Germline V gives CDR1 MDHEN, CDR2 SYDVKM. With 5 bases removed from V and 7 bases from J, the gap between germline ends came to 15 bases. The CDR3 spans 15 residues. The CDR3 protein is CASSRGTGGNSPLHF. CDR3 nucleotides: TGTGCCAGCAGTAGGGGTACGGGTGGAAATTCACCCCTCCACTTT.

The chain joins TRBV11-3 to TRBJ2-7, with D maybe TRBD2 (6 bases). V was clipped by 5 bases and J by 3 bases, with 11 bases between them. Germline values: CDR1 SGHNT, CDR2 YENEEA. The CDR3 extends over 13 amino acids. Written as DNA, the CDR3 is TGTGCCAGCAGCCCAGGAGGGGTCTACGAGCAGTACTTC. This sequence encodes CASSPGGVYEQYF. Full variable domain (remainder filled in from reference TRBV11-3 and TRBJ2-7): EAGVVQSPRYKIIEKKQPVAFWCNPISGHNTLYWYLQNLGQGPELLIRYENEEAVDDSQLPKDRFSAERLKGVDSTLKIQPAELGDSAVYLCASSPGGVYEQYFGPGTRLTVT.

The CDR3 DNA reads as TGTGCCAGCAGCCCACCCGGGACACCCGATCGGACTGAAGCTTTCTTT. It encodes CASSPPGTPDRTEAFF. The V gene is TRBV7-2, the J gene TRBJ1-1; D possibly corresponds to TRBD1 (6 bases). Germline V CDR1 and CDR2: SGHTA, FQGNSA. This CDR3 is 16 amino acids long. Trimming removed 5 bases from V and 5 bases from J, with 21 bases in between.

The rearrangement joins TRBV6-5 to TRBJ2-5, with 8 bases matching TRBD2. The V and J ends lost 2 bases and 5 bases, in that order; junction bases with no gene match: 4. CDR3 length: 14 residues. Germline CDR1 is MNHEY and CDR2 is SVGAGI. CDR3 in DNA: TGTGCCAGCAGTTACCAGAGCGGGAGTGAGACCCAGTACTTC. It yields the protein CASSYQSGSETQYF.

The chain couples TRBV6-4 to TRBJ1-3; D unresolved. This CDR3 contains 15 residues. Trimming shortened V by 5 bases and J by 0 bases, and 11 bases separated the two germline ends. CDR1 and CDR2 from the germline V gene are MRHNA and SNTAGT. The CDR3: CASSPDGSSGNTIYF. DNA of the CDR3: TGTGCCAGCAGTCCCGATGGGAGCTCTGGAAACACCATATATTTT.

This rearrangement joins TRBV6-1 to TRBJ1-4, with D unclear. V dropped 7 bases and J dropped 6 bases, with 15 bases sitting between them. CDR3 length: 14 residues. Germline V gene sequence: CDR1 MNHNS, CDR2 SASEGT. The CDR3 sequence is CASIPELGHEKLFF. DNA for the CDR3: TGTGCCAGCATCCCCGAATTGGGCCATGAAAAACTGTTTTTT.

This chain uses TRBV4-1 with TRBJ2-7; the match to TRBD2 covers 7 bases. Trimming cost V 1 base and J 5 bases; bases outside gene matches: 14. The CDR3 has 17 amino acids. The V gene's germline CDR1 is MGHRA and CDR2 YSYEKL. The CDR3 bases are TGCGCCAGCAGCCAAGGCCCCCTAGGCAGGGAGGGCGACGAGCAGTACTTC. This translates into CASSQGPLGREGDEQYF.

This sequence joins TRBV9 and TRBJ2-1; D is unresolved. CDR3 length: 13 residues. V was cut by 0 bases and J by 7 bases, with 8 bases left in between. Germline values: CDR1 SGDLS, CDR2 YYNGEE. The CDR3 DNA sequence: TGTGCCAGCAGCGTAGACCTGGAGAATGAGCAGTTCTTC. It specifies CASSVDLENEQFF.

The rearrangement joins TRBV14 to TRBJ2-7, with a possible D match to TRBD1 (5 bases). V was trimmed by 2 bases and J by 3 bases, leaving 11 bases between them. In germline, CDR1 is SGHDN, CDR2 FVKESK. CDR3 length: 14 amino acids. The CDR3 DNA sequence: TGTGCCAGCAGCCAAATTCAGGGTTTCTACGAGCAGTACTTC. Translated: CASSQIQGFYEQYF.

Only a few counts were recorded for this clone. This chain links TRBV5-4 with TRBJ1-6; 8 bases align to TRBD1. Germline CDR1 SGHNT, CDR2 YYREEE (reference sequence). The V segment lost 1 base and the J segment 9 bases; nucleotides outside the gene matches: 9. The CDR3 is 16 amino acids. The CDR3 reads CASSLSTGDFLSPLHF. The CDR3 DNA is TGTGCCAGCAGCTTGTCGACAGGGGACTTTCTTTCACCCCTCCACTTT.

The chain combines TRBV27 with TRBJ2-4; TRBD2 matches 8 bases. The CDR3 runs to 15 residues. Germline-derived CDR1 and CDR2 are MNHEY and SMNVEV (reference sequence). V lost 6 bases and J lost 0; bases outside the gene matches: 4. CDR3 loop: CASSLLAAAKNIQYF. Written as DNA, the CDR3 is TGTGCCAGCAGCCTACTAGCGGCAGCCAAAAACATTCAGTACTTC.